This T cell receptor (beta chain) stems from a study of blood T cell repertoires in COVID-19. Study as a whole: Both acute and convalescent COVID-19 samples were obtained from the United States, Italy and Spain. T cells, B-cell-depleted T cells, or PBMCs supplied cDNA or gDNA.

Study processing details: Amplification from reference gene primers served as the basis for estimated nucleated cell counts. Repertoires were generated with immunoSEQ multiplex PCR, while TCRdb's copy carries only in-frame clones and drops some. V, J and clone size reflect that table, while D and trimming were determined from the DNA. The table lists 50,000 to 65,000 clones, roughly 88% of them singletons. V was pared by 8 bases and J by 4 bases, with 10 bases of the junction left unmatched. Germline V gene sequence: CDR1 WSHSY, CDR2 SAAADI. This CDR3 has 14 residues. The rearrangement links TRBV10-2 to TRBJ2-7, with 8 bases that match TRBD1. Source material: peripheral blood. The sequence derives from a human donor in a cohort sampled during active COVID-19. CDR3 amino acids: CASRSGTGLYEQYF. The CDR3 bases are TGCGCCAGCCGTTCCGGGACAGGCCTTTACGAGCAGTACTTC.